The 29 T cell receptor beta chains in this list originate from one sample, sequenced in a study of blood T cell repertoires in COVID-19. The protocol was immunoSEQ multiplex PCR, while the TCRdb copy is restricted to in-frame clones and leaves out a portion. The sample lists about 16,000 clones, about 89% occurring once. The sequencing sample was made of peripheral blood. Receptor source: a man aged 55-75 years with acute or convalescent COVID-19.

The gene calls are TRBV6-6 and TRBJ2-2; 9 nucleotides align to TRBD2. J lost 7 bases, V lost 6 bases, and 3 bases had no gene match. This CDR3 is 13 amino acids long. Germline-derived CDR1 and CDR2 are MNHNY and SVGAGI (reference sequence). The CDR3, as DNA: TGTGCCAGCAGACGAGCGGGAGGCGGGGAGCTGTTTTTT. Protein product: CASRRAGGGELFF.

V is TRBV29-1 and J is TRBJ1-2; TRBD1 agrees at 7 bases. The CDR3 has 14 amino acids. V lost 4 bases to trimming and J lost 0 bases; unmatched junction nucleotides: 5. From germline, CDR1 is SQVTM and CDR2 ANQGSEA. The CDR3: CSVGVGQSNYGYTF. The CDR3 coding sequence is TGCAGCGTTGGGGTGGGACAGTCTAACTATGGCTACACCTTC.

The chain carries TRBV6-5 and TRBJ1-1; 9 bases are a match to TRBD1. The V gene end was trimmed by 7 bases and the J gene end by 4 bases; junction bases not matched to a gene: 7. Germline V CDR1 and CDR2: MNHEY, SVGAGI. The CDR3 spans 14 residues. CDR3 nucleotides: TGTGCCAGCAAACAGGGGGCCGGTGGCACTGAAGCTTTCTTT. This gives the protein CASKQGAGGTEAFF.

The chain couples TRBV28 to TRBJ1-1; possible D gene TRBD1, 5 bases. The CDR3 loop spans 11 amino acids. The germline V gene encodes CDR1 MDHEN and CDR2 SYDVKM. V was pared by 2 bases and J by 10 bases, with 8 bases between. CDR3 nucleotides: TGTGCCAGCAGTTTACAGGGTGTAGCTTTCTTT. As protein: CASSLQGVAFF.

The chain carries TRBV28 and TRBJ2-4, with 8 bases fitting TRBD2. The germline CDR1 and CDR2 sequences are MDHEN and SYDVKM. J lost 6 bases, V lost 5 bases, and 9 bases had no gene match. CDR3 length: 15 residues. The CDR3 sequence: CASSPIAGLVNIQYF. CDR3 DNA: TGTGCCAGCAGTCCCATAGCGGGACTCGTAAACATTCAGTACTTC.

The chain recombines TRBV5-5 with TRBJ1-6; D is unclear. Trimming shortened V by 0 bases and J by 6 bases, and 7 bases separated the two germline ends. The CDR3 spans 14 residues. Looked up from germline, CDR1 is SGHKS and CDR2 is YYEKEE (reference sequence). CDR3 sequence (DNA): TGTGCCAGCAGCTTGGTCAGTACTAATTCACCCCTCCACTTT. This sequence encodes CASSLVSTNSPLHF.

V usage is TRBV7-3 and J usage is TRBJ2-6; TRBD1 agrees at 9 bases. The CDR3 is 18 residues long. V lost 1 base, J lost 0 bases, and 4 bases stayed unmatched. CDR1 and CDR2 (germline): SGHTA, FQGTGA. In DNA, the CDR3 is TGTGCCAGCAGCTTAATAGGGACAGGGCGCTCTGGGGCCAACGTCCTGACTTTC. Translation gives CASSLIGTGRSGANVLTF.

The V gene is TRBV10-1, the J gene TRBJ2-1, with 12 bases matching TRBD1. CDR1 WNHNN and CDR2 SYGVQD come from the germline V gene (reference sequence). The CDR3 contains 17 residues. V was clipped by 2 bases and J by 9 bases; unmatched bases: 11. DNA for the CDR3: TGCGCCAGCAGTGAGGCCCCTCCGGGACAGGGGGCTGGTGAGCAGTTCTTC. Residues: CASSEAPPGQGAGEQFF.

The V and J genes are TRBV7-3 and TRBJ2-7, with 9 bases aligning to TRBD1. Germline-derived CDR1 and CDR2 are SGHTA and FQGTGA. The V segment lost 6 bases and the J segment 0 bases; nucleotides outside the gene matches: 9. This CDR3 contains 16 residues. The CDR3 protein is CASSQRPDRGSYEQYF. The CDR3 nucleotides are TGTGCCAGCAGTCAAAGACCGGACAGGGGCTCCTACGAGCAGTACTTC.

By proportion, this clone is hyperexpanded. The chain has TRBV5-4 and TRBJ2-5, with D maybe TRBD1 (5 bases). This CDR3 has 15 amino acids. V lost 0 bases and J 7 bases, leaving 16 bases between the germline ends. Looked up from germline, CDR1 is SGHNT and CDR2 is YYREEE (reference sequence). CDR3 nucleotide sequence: TGTGCCAGCAGCTTGGAAGGTGGCAGGGAAGGGACCCAGTACTTC. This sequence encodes CASSLEGGREGTQYF.

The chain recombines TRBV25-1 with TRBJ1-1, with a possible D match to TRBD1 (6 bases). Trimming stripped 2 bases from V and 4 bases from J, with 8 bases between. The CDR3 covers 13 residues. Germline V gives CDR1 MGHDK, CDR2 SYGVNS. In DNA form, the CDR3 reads TGTGCCAGCAGTGAAAGGGGGGGCACTGAAGCTTTCTTT. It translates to CASSERGGTEAFF.

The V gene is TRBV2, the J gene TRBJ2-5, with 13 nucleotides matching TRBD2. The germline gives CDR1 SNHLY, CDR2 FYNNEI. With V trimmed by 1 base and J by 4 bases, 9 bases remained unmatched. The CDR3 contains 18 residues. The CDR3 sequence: CASSEDEPGLAGLETQYF. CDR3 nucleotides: TGTGCCAGCAGTGAAGACGAACCGGGACTAGCGGGGTTAGAGACCCAGTACTTC.

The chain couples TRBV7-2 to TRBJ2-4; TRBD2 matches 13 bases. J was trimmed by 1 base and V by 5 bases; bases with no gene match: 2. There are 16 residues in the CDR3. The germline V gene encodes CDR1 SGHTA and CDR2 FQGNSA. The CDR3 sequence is CASSTSGGAAKNIQYF. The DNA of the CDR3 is TGTGCCAGCAGCACTAGCGGGGGGGCCGCCAAAAACATTCAGTACTTC.

The CDR3: CASSPGTGRAKNIQYF. The CDR3 DNA sequence: TGTGCCAGCAGCCCAGGGACAGGGAGAGCCAAAAACATTCAGTACTTC. This sequence joins TRBV5-6 and TRBJ2-4, with 9 bases identical to TRBD1. J gave up 0 bases and V 4 bases, and 5 bases lay outside the gene matches. The CDR3 has 16 residues. Per the germline V gene, CDR1 is SGHDT and CDR2 is YYEEEE.

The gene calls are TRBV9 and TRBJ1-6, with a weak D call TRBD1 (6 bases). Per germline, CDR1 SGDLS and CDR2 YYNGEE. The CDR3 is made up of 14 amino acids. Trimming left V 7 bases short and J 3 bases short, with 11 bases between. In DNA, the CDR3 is TGTGCCAGCGGCACGGACAGCTATAATTCACCCCTCCACTTT. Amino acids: CASGTDSYNSPLHF.

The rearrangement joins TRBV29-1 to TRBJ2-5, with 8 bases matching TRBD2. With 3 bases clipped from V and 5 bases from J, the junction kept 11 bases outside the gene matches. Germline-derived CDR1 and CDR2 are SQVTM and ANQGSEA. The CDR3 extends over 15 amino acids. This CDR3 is CSVEGAGGLVETQYF. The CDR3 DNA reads TGCAGCGTTGAGGGTGCGGGAGGTCTTGTGGAGACCCAGTACTTC. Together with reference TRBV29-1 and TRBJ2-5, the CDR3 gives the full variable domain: SAVISQKPSRDICQRGTSLTIQCQVDSQVTMMFWYRQQPGQSLTLIATANQGSEATYESGFVIDKFPISRPNLTFSTLTVSNMSPEDSSIYLCSVEGAGGLVETQYFGPGTRLLVL.

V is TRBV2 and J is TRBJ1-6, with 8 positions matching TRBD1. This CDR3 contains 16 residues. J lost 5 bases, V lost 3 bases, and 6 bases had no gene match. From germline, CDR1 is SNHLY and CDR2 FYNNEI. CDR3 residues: CASSETGVGNNSPLHF. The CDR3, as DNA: TGTGCCAGCAGTGAGACAGGGGTCGGTAATAATTCACCCCTCCACTTT.

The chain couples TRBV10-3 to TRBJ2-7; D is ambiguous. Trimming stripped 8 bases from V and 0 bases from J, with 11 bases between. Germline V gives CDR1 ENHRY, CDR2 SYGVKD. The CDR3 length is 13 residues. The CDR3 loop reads CAIESPSSYEQYF. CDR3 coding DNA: TGTGCCATCGAGAGTCCTAGCTCCTACGAGCAGTACTTC.

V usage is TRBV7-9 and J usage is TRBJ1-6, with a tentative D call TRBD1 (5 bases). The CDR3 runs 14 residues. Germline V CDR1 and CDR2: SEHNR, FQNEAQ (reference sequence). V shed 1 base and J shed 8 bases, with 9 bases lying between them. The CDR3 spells CASSLGQRDSPLHF. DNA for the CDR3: TGTGCCAGCAGCTTAGGACAGCGCGATTCACCCCTCCACTTT. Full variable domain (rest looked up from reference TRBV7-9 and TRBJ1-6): DTGVSQNPRHKITKRGQNVTFRCDPISEHNRLYWYRQTLGQGPEFLTYFQNEAQLEKSRLLSDRFSAERPKGSFSTLEIQRTEQGDSAMYLCASSLGQRDSPLHFGNGTRLTVT.

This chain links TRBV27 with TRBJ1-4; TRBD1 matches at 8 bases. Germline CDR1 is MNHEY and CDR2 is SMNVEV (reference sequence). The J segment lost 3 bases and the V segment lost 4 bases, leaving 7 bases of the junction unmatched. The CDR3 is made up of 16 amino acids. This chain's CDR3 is CASSSLGQGPNEKLFF. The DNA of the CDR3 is TGTGCCAGCAGTTCTCTAGGACAGGGACCTAATGAAAAACTGTTTTTT.

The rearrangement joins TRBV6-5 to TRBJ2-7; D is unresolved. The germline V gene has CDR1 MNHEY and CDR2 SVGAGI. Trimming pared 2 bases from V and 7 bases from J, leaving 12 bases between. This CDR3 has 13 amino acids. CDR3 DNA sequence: TGTGCCAGCAGTTACCTCCCTGCGAGGGAGCAGTACTTC. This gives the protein CASSYLPAREQYF.

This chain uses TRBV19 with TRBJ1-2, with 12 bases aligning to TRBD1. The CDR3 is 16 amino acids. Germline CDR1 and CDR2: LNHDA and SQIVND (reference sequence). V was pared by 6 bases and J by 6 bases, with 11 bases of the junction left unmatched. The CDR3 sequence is CASSLTLGTGGNGYTF. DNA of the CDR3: TGTGCCAGTAGCCTAACGCTAGGGACAGGGGGCAATGGCTACACCTTC.

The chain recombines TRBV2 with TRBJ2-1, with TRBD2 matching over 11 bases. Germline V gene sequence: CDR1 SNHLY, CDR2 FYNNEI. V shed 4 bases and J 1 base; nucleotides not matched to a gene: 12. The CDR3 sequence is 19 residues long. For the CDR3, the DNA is TGTGCCAGCAGTGGAACCATAGCGGGAGGGTTGCTTTCCTACAATGAGCAGTTCTTC. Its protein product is CASSGTIAGGLLSYNEQFF.

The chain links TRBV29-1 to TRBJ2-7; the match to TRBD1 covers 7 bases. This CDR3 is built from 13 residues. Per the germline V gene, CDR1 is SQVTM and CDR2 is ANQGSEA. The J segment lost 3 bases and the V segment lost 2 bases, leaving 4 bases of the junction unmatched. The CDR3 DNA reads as TGCAGCGTTGAAACTCGGACAGGCTACGAGCAGTACTTC. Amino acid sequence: CSVETRTGYEQYF.

CDR3 DNA: TGCGCCAGCAGCTTGGCCGGGGGGGCCGATGAGCAGTTCTTC. Translated, it gives CASSLAGGADEQFF. The V and J genes are TRBV5-1 and TRBJ2-1; TRBD2 matches 8 bases. This CDR3 is 14 amino acids long. Trimming cost V 0 bases and J 8 bases; bases outside gene matches: 4. Germline V CDR1 and CDR2: SGHRS, YFSETQ. The full variable domain, with the rest looked up from reference TRBV5-1 and TRBJ2-1, is KAGVTQTPRYLIKTRGQQVTLSCSPISGHRSVSWYQQTPGQGLQFLFEYFSETQRNKGNFPGRFSGRQFSNSRSEMNVSTLELGDSALYLCASSLAGGADEQFFGPGTRLTVL.

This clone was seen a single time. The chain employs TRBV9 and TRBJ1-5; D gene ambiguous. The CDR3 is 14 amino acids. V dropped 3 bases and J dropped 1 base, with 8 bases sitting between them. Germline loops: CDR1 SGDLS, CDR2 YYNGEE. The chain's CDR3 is CASSGGGSNQPQHF. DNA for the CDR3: TGTGCCAGCAGCGGAGGTGGGAGCAATCAGCCCCAGCATTTT.

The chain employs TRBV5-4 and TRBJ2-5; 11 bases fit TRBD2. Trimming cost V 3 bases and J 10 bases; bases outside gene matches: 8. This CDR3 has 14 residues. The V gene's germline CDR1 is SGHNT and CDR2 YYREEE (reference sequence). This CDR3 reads CASSSSGRPGDQYF. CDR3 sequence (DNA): TGTGCCAGCAGCTCTAGCGGGAGGCCGGGGGACCAGTACTTC.

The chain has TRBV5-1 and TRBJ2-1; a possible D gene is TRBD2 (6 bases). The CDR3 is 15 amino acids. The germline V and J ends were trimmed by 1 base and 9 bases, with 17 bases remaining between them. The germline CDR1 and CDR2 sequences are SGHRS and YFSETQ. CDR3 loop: CASSLRAGRGSEQFF. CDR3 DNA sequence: TGCGCCAGCAGCTTGAGGGCGGGGAGAGGGAGTGAGCAGTTCTTC.

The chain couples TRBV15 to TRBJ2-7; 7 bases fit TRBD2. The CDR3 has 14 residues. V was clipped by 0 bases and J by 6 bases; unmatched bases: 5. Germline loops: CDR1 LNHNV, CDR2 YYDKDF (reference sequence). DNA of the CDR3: TGTGCCACCAGCAGAGAGACTAGCTTGGTCGAGCAGTACTTC. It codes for CATSRETSLVEQYF.